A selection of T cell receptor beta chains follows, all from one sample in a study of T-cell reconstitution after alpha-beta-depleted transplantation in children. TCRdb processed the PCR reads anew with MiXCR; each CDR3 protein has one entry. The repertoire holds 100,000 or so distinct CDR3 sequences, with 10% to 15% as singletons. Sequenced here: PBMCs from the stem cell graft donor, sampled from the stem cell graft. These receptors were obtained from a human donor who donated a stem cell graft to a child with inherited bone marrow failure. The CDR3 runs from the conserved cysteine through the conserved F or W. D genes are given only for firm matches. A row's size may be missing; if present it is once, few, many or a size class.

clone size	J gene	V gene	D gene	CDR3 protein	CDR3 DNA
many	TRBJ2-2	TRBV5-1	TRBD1	CASSLETGESGGELFF	TGCGCCAGCAGCTTGGAAACAGGGGAATCCGGCGGGGAGCTGTTTTTT
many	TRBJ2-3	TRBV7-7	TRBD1	CASSETDRGTDTQYF	TGTGCTAGCAGCGAAACGGACAGGGGCACAGATACGCAGTATTTT
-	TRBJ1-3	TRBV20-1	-	CSASWVPENTIYF	TGCAGTGCTAGTTGGGTGCCTGAAAACACCATATATTTT
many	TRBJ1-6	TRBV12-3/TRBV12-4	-	CASAVAGSPLHF	TGTGCCAGTGCCGTGGCTGGTTCACCCCTCCACTTT
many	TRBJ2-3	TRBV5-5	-	CASSLGTGSDTQYF	TGTGCCAGCAGCTTGGGCACCGGGTCGGATACGCAGTATTTT
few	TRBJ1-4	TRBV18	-	CASSLPGSPNEKLFF	TGTGCCAGCTCACTTCCCGGCTCACCTAATGAAAAACTGTTTTTT
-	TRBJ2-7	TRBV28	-	CASSFEGGTYEQYF	TGTGCCAGCAGTTTCGAGGGCGGAACCTACGAGCAGTACTTC
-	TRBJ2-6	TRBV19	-	CASGITAGVAGANVLTF	TGTGCCAGTGGTATAACCGCAGGGGTCGCTGGGGCCAACGTCCTGACTTTC
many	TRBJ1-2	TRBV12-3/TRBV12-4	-	CASSFKDPFGYTF	TGTGCCAGCAGTTTTAAGGATCCGTTTGGCTACACCTTC
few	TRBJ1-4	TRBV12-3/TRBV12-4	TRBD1	CASSRQGAREKLFF	TGTGCCAGCAGCAGACAGGGGGCGCGAGAAAAACTGTTTTTT
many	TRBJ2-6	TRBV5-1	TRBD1	CASSLWTGLSGANVLTF	TGCGCCAGCAGCTTGTGGACAGGGTTATCTGGGGCCAACGTCCTGACTTTC
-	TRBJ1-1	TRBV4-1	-	CASTEINTGEAFF	TGCGCCAGCACCGAGATTAACACCGGCGAAGCTTTCTTT
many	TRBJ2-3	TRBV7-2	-	CASSSSVDTQYF	TGTGCCAGCAGCTCCTCGGTGGATACGCAGTATTTT